The T cell receptor (beta chain) described here comes from a study of T cell repertoires in cytomegalovirus infection. Study-wide background: Evidence of both CMV infection and a matching HLA type came from public TCR beta signatures.

TCRdb re-analysed the reads in MiXCR, keeping a single row per CDR3 protein. Of around 710,000 distinct CDR3 sequences in the sample, around 29% are singletons; the top ten hold over 10%. This CDR3 comprises 15 residues. V was trimmed by 3 bases and J by 1 base, leaving 13 bases between them. Germline assignment: CDR1 MNHEY and CDR2 SMNVEV (reference sequence). Concerning this clonotype itself: Antigen unknown.

This receptor was identified in a human donor in good health (CMV status not recorded). Some clones in this sample may be carry-over from other donors' samples. The chain links TRBV27 to TRBJ2-7, with a possible D match to TRBD1 (5 bases). The material was cultured CD8+ T cells from PBMCs, obtained from culture after CMV antigen stimulation. In DNA form, the CDR3 reads TGTGCCAGCAGTTTGATAGGGGTAGGATCCTACGAGCAGTACTTC. It yields the protein CASSLIGVGSYEQYF.